This passage covers 7 T cell receptor beta chains from one sample sequenced in a study of T cell clonotyping in hematopoietic cell transplantation. Assay: immunoSEQ multiplex PCR; the TCRdb copy retains only in-frame clones and omits some. The sample includes over 10,000 clones, 92% seen only once; the top ten take 7.8%. Sequencing was performed on PBMCs, taken 100 days after allogeneic stem cell transplant. These receptors were collected from a female patient aged 50 to 65 who had an allogeneic stem cell transplant from an unrelated donor, so the T cells may come from the graft donor. Some clones in this sample may be carry-over from other donors' samples.

This clone was recorded a few times. The V gene is TRBV13, the J gene TRBJ2-7; 10 bases match TRBD1. Germline V gene sequence: CDR1 PRHDT, CDR2 FYEKMQ (reference sequence). The CDR3 runs 14 residues. The ends lost 5 bases at V and 3 bases at J; junction bases unmatched: 4. CDR3 sequence (DNA): TGTGCCAGCAGCATGGGACAGGGGATCTACGAGCAGTACTTC. This encodes CASSMGQGIYEQYF.

DNA for the CDR3: TGTGCCAGCAGTCTAACTTACAATGAAGAGACCCAGTACTTC. As protein: CASSLTYNEETQYF. V and J are TRBV7-6 and TRBJ2-5; D is undetermined. Germline V gene lookup returns CDR1 SGHVS and CDR2 FNYEAQ. The CDR3 totals 14 residues. Trimming removed 6 bases at V and 3 bases at J, with 14 bases between.

The V gene is TRBV13, the J gene TRBJ2-7, with 10 bases identical to TRBD1. Germline assignment: CDR1 PRHDT and CDR2 FYEKMQ (reference sequence). The CDR3 spans 15 residues. The junction had 8 bases not matched to a gene; V was cut back by 5 bases and J by 4 bases. CDR3 protein: CASSPTGQGMYEQYF. In DNA, the CDR3 is TGTGCCAGCAGCCCCACGGGACAGGGGATGTACGAGCAGTACTTC.

This clone has more than one count but fewer than ten. V and J are TRBV30 and TRBJ1-5; possibly TRBD1 for D (6 bases). Trimming stripped 3 bases from V and 9 bases from J, with 18 bases between. The CDR3 runs to 14 residues. Germline V gives CDR1 GTSNPN, CDR2 SVGIG (reference sequence). The CDR3 coding sequence is TGTGCCTGGAGCGAGGACAGTCGATCAGGGCCCCAGCATTTT. Its translation is CAWSEDSRSGPQHF.

This clone was observed once. The chain joins TRBV4-1 to TRBJ2-3; tentatively, D is TRBD2 (5 bases). Germline V gene sequence: CDR1 MGHRA, CDR2 YSYEKL. The V end was cut by 4 bases, the J end by 4 bases, with 12 bases between. The CDR3 length is 14 residues. CDR3 residues: CASSPPGSSDTQYF. As DNA, the CDR3 is TGCGCCAGCAGCCCCCCGGGGTCTTCAGATACGCAGTATTTT.

The chain uses TRBV7-9 and TRBJ1-1, with 8 bases that match TRBD1. Germline CDR1 and CDR2: SEHNR and FQNEAQ (reference sequence). The CDR3 loop spans 15 amino acids. Germline trimming cut 6 bases from V and 4 bases from J; bases unmatched to any gene: 10. The CDR3 reads CASSRPGTGFTEAFF. The CDR3 bases are TGTGCCAGCAGTCGACCCGGGACAGGATTCACTGAAGCTTTCTTT.

This chain connects TRBV7-8 to TRBJ1-5, with D unresolved. The CDR3 runs 13 residues. V gave up 0 bases and J gave up 3 bases, with 3 bases separating them. Per germline, CDR1 SGHVS and CDR2 FQNEAQ. The CDR3 protein is CASSLANNQPQHF. CDR3 nucleotide sequence: TGTGCCAGCAGCTTAGCGAACAATCAGCCCCAGCATTTT.